This entry concerns a single T cell receptor (beta chain). The sample originates from a study of long-term antiretroviral therapy in people with HIV. Sequencing relied on immunoSEQ assay v3.0, run at survey level. The data were produced by immunoSEQ multiplex PCR, yet TCRdb's version contains in-frame clones alone and is incomplete. The data hold 35,000 or so clones, with 94% observed a single time. CDR1 is LGHNT and CDR2 is FRNRAP in the germline V gene. The trim removed 5 bases at V and 9 bases at J, leaving 16 bases unmatched. The length of the CDR3 is 17 residues. The sample in question was unsorted PBMCs, obtained 4.1 years after starting antiretroviral therapy. This clonotype was sampled from a woman aged 45-65 years with HIV. This chain connects TRBV12-5 to TRBJ1-4; 9 bases match TRBD1. CDR3 nucleotide sequence: TGTGCTAGTGGTCCGAAAGGGTCGACAGGGGGAATACAAAAACTGTTTTTT. It translates to CASGPKGSTGGIQKLFF.